The 6 T cell receptor beta chains below were found in one sample sequenced in a study of tumor T cells in aggressive B-cell lymphoma (dated by TCRdb to about 2017). The library relied on the immunoSEQ multiplex PCR assay. In its TCRdb copy, this immuneACCESS table keeps in-frame sequences only and misses some clones. Where compared with another copy, unresolved V genes explain less than half of these, and the others have no known cause. In all, the sample holds 6,000 to 8,500 clones, and 82% of those were seen once. The leading ten clones occupy over 2.5% of the sample. Input material: tumor tissue. All receptors derive from an adult with diffuse large B cell lymphoma.

The chain links TRBV9 to TRBJ2-7; 13 nucleotides align to TRBD2. The junction had 5 bases not matched to a gene; V was cut back by 3 bases and J by 5 bases. Per the germline V gene, CDR1 is SGDLS and CDR2 is YYNGEE. The CDR3 runs to 15 residues. CDR3 sequence reads: CASSAGLAGDHEQYF. In DNA, the CDR3 is TGTGCCAGCAGCGCTGGACTAGCGGGAGACCACGAGCAGTACTTC.

In its sample, this clone was seen once. The rearrangement links TRBV7-8 to TRBJ2-2; 8 bases are a match to TRBD1. J was trimmed by 2 bases and V by 5 bases; bases with no gene match: 4. CDR1 is SGHVS, CDR2 FQNEAQ, per germline. This CDR3 comprises 15 residues. In DNA, the CDR3 is TGTGCCAGCAGCCCGACAGGGGCCAACACCGGGGAGCTGTTTTTT. Translation gives CASSPTGANTGELFF.

The chain couples TRBV6-4 to TRBJ2-1; D is ambiguous. Germline V gene lookup returns CDR1 MRHNA and CDR2 SNTAGT. Trimming pared 0 bases from V and 10 bases from J, leaving 4 bases between. The CDR3 extends over 11 amino acids. CDR3 residues: CASSDSHEQFF. For the CDR3, the DNA is TGTGCCAGCAGTGACTCACACGAGCAGTTCTTC.

The rearrangement joins TRBV9 to TRBJ2-1; the D is unclear. V gave up 3 bases and J gave up 10 bases, with 8 bases separating them. This CDR3 spans 11 amino acids. Germline-derived CDR1 and CDR2 are SGDLS and YYNGEE. This CDR3 reads CASSEFGEQFF. The DNA of the CDR3 is TGTGCCAGCAGCGAGTTCGGGGAGCAGTTCTTC.

The V gene is TRBV7-9, the J gene TRBJ1-1; D uncertain. The V gene lost 3 bases and the J gene lost 6 bases, with 2 bases spanning the gap. Germline loops: CDR1 SEHNR, CDR2 FQNEAQ (reference sequence). This CDR3 has 10 residues. DNA of the CDR3: TGTGCCAGCAGCTTCGCTGAAGCTTTCTTT. As protein: CASSFAEAFF.

The chain is built from TRBV5-5 and TRBJ1-4; D unresolved. Germline V gives CDR1 SGHKS, CDR2 YYEKEE (reference sequence). Between the trimmed V and J ends, which lost 4 bases and 0 bases, there was a span of 7 bases. The CDR3 covers 14 residues. CDR3: CASSPSSTNEKLFF. In DNA form, the CDR3 reads TGTGCCAGCAGCCCGTCCTCAACTAATGAAAAACTGTTTTTT. The variable domain in full, completed from reference TRBV5-5 and TRBJ1-4, reads DAGVTQSPTHLIKTRGQQVTLRCSPISGHKSVSWYQQVLGQGPQFIFQYYEKEERGRGNFPDRFSARQFPNYSSELNVNALLLGDSALYLCASSPSSTNEKLFFGSGTQLSVL.